Shown below are 5 T cell receptor beta chains from a single sample sequenced in a study of CD8 T cells in Susac syndrome. An input of about 0.5 to 1 ug of RNA was subjected to reverse transcription using random hexamers. MiXCR was run by TCRdb on the immunoSEQ multiplex PCR reads, yielding one entry per CDR3 protein. The sample carries 75,000 or so distinct CDR3 sequences, 94% recorded once. The sample was CD8+ T cells from PBMCs. The receptors stem from a human donor with Susac syndrome.

CDR3 DNA: TGTGCCAGCAGCTATAGGGATGGCTACACCTTC. Its translation: CASSYRDGYTF. The chain carries TRBV11-2 and TRBJ1-2; D is ambiguous. The CDR3 consists of 11 residues. Trimming took off 4 bases at V and 6 bases at J, with 6 bases between the two ends. CDR1 and CDR2 from the germline V gene are SGHAT and FQNNGV.

The chain combines TRBV5-6 with TRBJ2-7; TRBD2 might be the D (5 bases). This CDR3 region has 16 residues. The germline gives CDR1 SGHDT, CDR2 YYEEEE. The ends were cut back, 4 bases at V and 1 base at J, with 18 bases in the middle. CDR3 amino acids: CASSLGERTPSYEQYF. DNA of the CDR3: TGTGCCAGCAGCCTCGGGGAGAGGACGCCTTCCTACGAGCAGTACTTC.

The rearrangement joins TRBV27 to TRBJ1-2, with 8 bases that match TRBD1. The germline gives CDR1 MNHEY, CDR2 SMNVEV (reference sequence). Unmatched junction bases numbered 9, after V lost 5 bases and J lost 4 bases. This CDR3 contains 15 residues. CDR3 region: CASSRADREIYGYTF. The DNA of the CDR3 is TGTGCCAGCAGTCGCGCGGACAGGGAAATCTATGGCTACACCTTC.

This chain joins TRBV7-9 and TRBJ2-5; D remains ambiguous. This CDR3 contains 12 residues. Germline V gives CDR1 SEHNR, CDR2 FQNEAQ (reference sequence). V was shortened by 3 bases and J by 9 bases, with 11 bases between the two germline ends. CDR3 in amino acids: CASSFDTESQYF. The CDR3 DNA reads as TGTGCCAGCAGCTTTGATACGGAATCCCAGTACTTC.

The CDR3 spells CASSVAGGTKETQYF. Written as DNA, the CDR3 is TGTGCCAGCAGCGTAGCGGGGGGCACCAAGGAGACCCAGTACTTC. V and J are TRBV9 and TRBJ2-5; D is possibly TRBD2 (7 bases). Trimming cost V 0 bases and J 5 bases, with 14 bases left between them. The CDR3 is made up of 15 amino acids. Germline V CDR1 and CDR2: SGDLS, YYNGEE.